The T cell receptor beta chain under discussion was sequenced for a study of blood T cells in healthy people across ages. Total RNA extracted from each sample amounted to at least 5.5 micrograms. Using a J-beta primer mix together with a sample-barcoded 5' primer, a second PCR was run for roughly 7 to 12 cycles. TCRdb fed the 5' RACE reads into MiXCR, producing one record per CDR3 protein. Of over a million distinct CDR3 sequences listed, more than 35% were seen once; the top ten hold under 20%. This CDR3 comprises 11 residues. The germline V gene has CDR1 SEHNR and CDR2 FQNEAQ (reference sequence). Trimming left V 5 bases short and J 13 bases short, with 14 bases between.

This sequence was found in a woman aged 60-75 years in good health. The sequenced material came from blood. This chain links TRBV7-9 with TRBJ2-5; D is undetermined. Here the CDR3 reads CASSLGTEPYF. In DNA, the CDR3 is TGTGCCAGCAGCCTAGGAACCGAGCCGTACTTC.